These 30 T cell receptor beta chains came from one sample sequenced in a study of shared clonotypes between healthy human individuals. The data were produced by immunoSEQ multiplex PCR, yet TCRdb's version contains in-frame clones alone and is incomplete. The data hold about 2.1 million clones, with about 94% observed a single time. Naive-designated CD8 cells lacked CD45RO, were positively enriched for CCR7, and omitted terminally differentiated effector memory CD45RA+ cells. Input material: naive CD8+ T cells from PBMCs. Receptors were obtained from a man younger than 30 in good health. Some clones in this sample may be carry-over from other donors' samples.

A note on this clone: The identical CDR3 is also encoded by other nucleotide sequences in the sample. The CDR3 region is CASSLSAVSGNTIYF. The CDR3 nucleotides are TGTGCCAGCAGTTTATCGGCAGTCTCTGGAAACACCATATATTTT. V and J are TRBV27 and TRBJ1-3; D is undetermined. CDR1 MNHEY and CDR2 SMNVEV come from the germline V gene (reference sequence). Between the trimmed V and J ends, which lost 0 bases and 0 bases, there was a span of 6 bases. CDR3 length: 15 amino acids.

This rearrangement joins TRBV5-6 to TRBJ2-3; D is possibly TRBD1 (5 bases). The germline V gene has CDR1 SGHDT and CDR2 YYEEEE. CDR3 size: 17 residues. Between the trimmed V and J ends, which lost 6 bases and 4 bases, there was a span of 24 bases. This CDR3 reads CASTSVGGALMADTQYF. The CDR3 DNA reads as TGTGCCAGCACCTCCGTGGGTGGGGCACTTATGGCAGATACGCAGTATTTT.

The chain employs TRBV9 and TRBJ2-1, with D possibly matching TRBD2 (5 bases). V was cut by 0 bases and J by 5 bases, with 12 bases left in between. CDR1 is SGDLS, CDR2 YYNGEE, per germline. The CDR3 covers 15 residues. The CDR3 region is CASSVGGQAHNEQFF. The CDR3 DNA follows: TGTGCCAGCAGCGTAGGCGGGCAGGCTCACAATGAGCAGTTCTTC.

This sequence joins TRBV6-5 and TRBJ2-1; 7 bases match TRBD2. J was trimmed by 2 bases and V by 6 bases; bases with no gene match: 7. This CDR3 is 15 amino acids long. Germline-derived CDR1 and CDR2 are MNHEY and SVGAGI. The CDR3 DNA sequence: TGTGCCAGCAGCATCGGGAGGAAGGCCTACAATGAGCAGTTCTTC. Translated: CASSIGRKAYNEQFF.

The J gene is TRBJ2-1, the V gene TRBV6-5; 10 bases align to TRBD1. Unmatched junction bases numbered 4, after V lost 5 bases and J lost 3 bases. The CDR3 sequence is 15 residues long. Germline V CDR1 and CDR2: MNHEY, SVGAGI. The CDR3 is CASSIRTGGYNEQFF. In DNA form, the CDR3 reads TGTGCCAGCAGTATACGGACAGGGGGCTACAATGAGCAGTTCTTC.

This chain joins TRBV7-9 and TRBJ2-3; 10 bases fit TRBD2. The CDR3 sequence is 17 residues long. CDR1 and CDR2 (germline): SEHNR, FQNEAQ (reference sequence). J lost 0 bases, V lost 2 bases, and 5 bases had no gene match. The chain's CDR3 is CASSLSSGSLSTDTQYF. The CDR3 DNA is TGTGCCAGCAGCTTATCTAGCGGGAGTTTGAGCACAGATACGCAGTATTTT.

The chain joins TRBV28 to TRBJ2-5; D might be TRBD2 (5 bases). Trimming removed 2 bases at V and 5 bases at J, with 15 bases between. The CDR3 is made up of 15 amino acids. Germline-derived CDR1 and CDR2 are MDHEN and SYDVKM. CDR3: CASSLVGLSLETQYF. The CDR3 coding sequence is TGTGCCAGCAGTTTAGTCGGACTGAGCTTGGAGACCCAGTACTTC.

The rearrangement links TRBV4-1 to TRBJ2-1; TRBD2 is a possible D gene (6 bases). The CDR3 covers 14 residues. Per germline, CDR1 MGHRA and CDR2 YSYEKL. Trimming took off 0 bases at V and 6 bases at J, with 9 bases between the two ends. CDR3 region: CASSQDEGGNEQFF. Written as DNA, the CDR3 is TGCGCCAGCAGCCAAGATGAGGGAGGCAATGAGCAGTTCTTC.

V usage is TRBV11-2 and J usage is TRBJ2-7; D is ambiguous. CDR1 is SGHAT, CDR2 FQNNGV, per germline. This CDR3 region has 13 residues. V was clipped by 3 bases and J by 2 bases, with 8 bases between them. The CDR3 region is CASSFAETYEQYF. CDR3 DNA sequence: TGTGCCAGCAGCTTCGCAGAAACCTACGAGCAGTACTTC.

V is TRBV18 and J is TRBJ2-7, with a weak D call TRBD1 (6 bases). Germline assignment: CDR1 KGHSH and CDR2 LQKENI. V shed 5 bases and J shed 0 bases, with 14 bases lying between them. The CDR3 runs 15 residues. In DNA, the CDR3 is TGTGCCAGCTCATCTGGACAGCTACCCTCCTACGAGCAGTACTTC. Its protein is CASSSGQLPSYEQYF. The variable domain in full, completed from reference TRBV18 and TRBJ2-7, reads NAGVMQNPRHLVRRRGQEARLRCSPMKGHSHVYWYRQLPEEGLKFMVYLQKENIIDESGMPKERFSAEFPKEGPSILRIQQVVRGDSAAYFCASSSGQLPSYEQYFGPGTRLTVT.

This sequence joins TRBV27 and TRBJ2-1; D assignment may be TRBD1 or TRBD2 (5 bases each). V gave up 5 bases and J gave up 4 bases, with 12 bases separating them. The CDR3 spans 14 residues. Per germline, CDR1 MNHEY and CDR2 SMNVEV (reference sequence). The CDR3 nucleotides read TGTGCCAGCAGTCCGGGACGGTCTTACAATGAGCAGTTCTTC. This encodes CASSPGRSYNEQFF.

This clone was picked up one time. V usage is TRBV9 and J usage is TRBJ1-1, with TRBD1 matching 9 bases. The CDR3 extends over 16 amino acids. Per the germline V gene, CDR1 is SGDLS and CDR2 is YYNGEE. With 0 bases clipped from V and 1 base from J, the junction kept 4 bases outside the gene matches. CDR3 region: CASSVGRTGENTEAFF. The CDR3 DNA follows: TGTGCCAGCAGCGTAGGGCGGACAGGGGAGAACACTGAAGCTTTCTTT.

The chain's CDR3 is CASSGRLAGNEQFF. CDR3 bases: TGTGCCAGCAGTGGGCGACTAGCGGGGAATGAGCAGTTCTTC. The V and J genes are TRBV2 and TRBJ2-1; 11 bases are shared with TRBD2. This CDR3 region has 14 residues. Per the germline V gene, CDR1 is SNHLY and CDR2 is FYNNEI. V lost 4 bases to trimming and J lost 7 bases; unmatched junction nucleotides: 3.

Concerning this clone: Other DNA sequences of this sample code for an identical CDR3. The rearrangement links TRBV4-1 to TRBJ1-2; 7 bases agree with TRBD1. Germline values: CDR1 MGHRA, CDR2 YSYEKL. There are 13 residues in the CDR3. V dropped 4 bases and J dropped 2; count of bases not matched to a gene: 1. CDR3 loop: CASSPGQNYGYTF. In DNA, the CDR3 is TGCGCCAGCAGCCCGGGACAGAACTATGGCTACACCTTC.

This chain connects TRBV9 to TRBJ1-5; D is perhaps TRBD1 (6 bases). The CDR3 runs 13 residues. Looked up from germline, CDR1 is SGDLS and CDR2 is YYNGEE. Trimming cost V 4 bases and J 6 bases, with 11 bases left between them. The DNA for the CDR3 is TGTGCCAGCAGCCCAGGGGACGGTCAGCCCCAGCATTTT. It yields the protein CASSPGDGQPQHF.

The chain recombines TRBV5-1 with TRBJ2-7; 8 positions match TRBD1. The CDR3 runs 16 residues. V was pared by 0 bases and J by 2 bases, with 7 bases of the junction left unmatched. Looked up from germline, CDR1 is SGHRS and CDR2 is YFSETQ. CDR3 sequence (DNA): TGCGCCAGCAGCTTGGGCCCGGGACAGGTCACCTACGAGCAGTACTTC. It yields the protein CASSLGPGQVTYEQYF.

V gene TRBV7-9 combines with J gene TRBJ2-5; D is possibly TRBD1 (6 bases). V lost 2 bases and J 5 bases, leaving 12 bases between the germline ends. Germline CDR1 is SEHNR and CDR2 is FQNEAQ (reference sequence). The CDR3 totals 14 residues. In DNA, the CDR3 is TGTGCCAGCAGCTTAACACAGGGCGGGGAGACCCAGTACTTC. It encodes CASSLTQGGETQYF.

This clone was detected once. CDR3: CASSDPGGLVANEQFF. CDR3 nucleotide sequence: TGTGCCAGCAGCGACCCAGGGGGACTAGTTGCCAATGAGCAGTTCTTC. The chain is built from TRBV9 and TRBJ2-1, with a weak D call TRBD2 (8 bases). CDR3 length: 16 residues. V lost 3 bases and J lost 6, with 19 bases in between. Germline V CDR1 and CDR2: SGDLS, YYNGEE. The whole variable domain, remainder taken from reference TRBV9 and TRBJ2-1, is DSGVTQTPKHLITATGQRVTLRCSPRSGDLSVYWYQQSLDQGLQFLIQYYNGEERAKGNILERFSAQQFPDLHSELNLSSLELGDSALYFCASSDPGGLVANEQFFGPGTRLTVL.

The rearrangement joins TRBV15 to TRBJ2-1; a possible D gene is TRBD2 (6 bases). CDR3 length equals 15 residues. V was trimmed by 4 bases and J by 4 bases, leaving 14 bases between them. Germline-derived CDR1 and CDR2 are LNHNV and YYDKDF (reference sequence). CDR3 bases: TGTGCCACCAGCAAGCGGGCACCCCTTTACAATGAGCAGTTCTTC. Protein product: CATSKRAPLYNEQFF.

The chain employs TRBV29-1 and TRBJ2-7; TRBD1 matches 9 bases. The CDR3 has 16 residues. The germline V gene encodes CDR1 SQVTM and CDR2 ANQGSEA. V shed 1 base, J shed 0 bases, and the junction held 7 bases outside the gene matches. The DNA for the CDR3 is TGCAGCGTTGAAGCCACGGGACAGGGACCCTCCTACGAGCAGTACTTC. This codes for CSVEATGQGPSYEQYF.

The rearrangement uses TRBV28 and TRBJ2-1, with D unclear. V lost 5 bases and J lost 8, with 10 bases in between. CDR3 length: 12 amino acids. CDR1 is MDHEN and CDR2 is SYDVKM in the germline V gene. The CDR3 reads CASSLQVDEQFF. Here the CDR3 DNA reads TGTGCCAGCAGTCTCCAGGTCGATGAGCAGTTCTTC.

This chain links TRBV4-3 with TRBJ2-2; 8 nucleotides match TRBD2. V was clipped by 4 bases and J by 2 bases; unmatched bases: 3. The CDR3 spans 15 residues. Germline loops: CDR1 LGHNA, CDR2 YSLEER. CDR3 sequence reads: CASSPLAANTGELFF. The CDR3 DNA follows: TGCGCCAGCAGCCCACTAGCGGCAAACACCGGGGAGCTGTTTTTT.

The chain uses TRBV5-1 and TRBJ1-2; a weak D match, TRBD1 (6 bases). The V gene's germline CDR1 is SGHRS and CDR2 YFSETQ. CDR3 length: 13 amino acids. The V end lost 4 bases, the J end lost 4 bases, and 11 bases lay between the germline ends. The CDR3 coding sequence is TGCGCCAGCAGCGGGGGACAACCCTATGGCTACACCTTC. It specifies CASSGGQPYGYTF.

The chain recombines TRBV6-1 with TRBJ1-5; D gene unclear. Germline V gene sequence: CDR1 MNHNS, CDR2 SASEGT. This CDR3 spans 12 amino acids. Trimming took off 3 bases at V and 9 bases at J, with 9 bases between the two ends. The CDR3 DNA sequence: TGTGCCAGCAGTGATGGGAGCAGGCCCCAGCATTTT. Protein sequence: CASSDGSRPQHF.

The CDR3 loop reads CASSVGYLELFF. In nucleotides, the CDR3 is TGTGCCAGCAGCGTCGGGTACCTAGAGCTGTTTTTT. This sequence joins TRBV5-6 and TRBJ2-2, with D hard to call. The germline V gene encodes CDR1 SGHDT and CDR2 YYEEEE. The CDR3 runs to 12 residues. Trimming removed 4 bases from V and 11 bases from J, with 12 bases in between.

J is TRBJ1-2 and V is TRBV29-1; possibly TRBD1 for D (6 bases). Between the trimmed V and J ends, which lost 6 bases and 7 bases, there was a span of 15 bases. The length of the CDR3 is 12 residues. The V gene's germline CDR1 is SQVTM and CDR2 ANQGSEA. CDR3 sequence: CSVYRGAAGYTF. For the CDR3, the DNA is TGCAGCGTCTATAGGGGGGCTGCTGGCTACACCTTC. Based on the CDR3 plus reference TRBV29-1 and TRBJ1-2, the full variable domain is SAVISQKPSRDICQRGTSLTIQCQVDSQVTMMFWYRQQPGQSLTLIATANQGSEATYESGFVIDKFPISRPNLTFSTLTVSNMSPEDSSIYLCSVYRGAAGYTFGSGTRLTVV.

V gene TRBV4-2 combines with J gene TRBJ2-3; 11 positions agree with TRBD2. CDR1 and CDR2 from the germline V gene are LGHNA and YNFKEQ. The CDR3 spans 16 residues. The J segment lost 7 bases and the V segment lost 0 bases, leaving 6 bases of the junction unmatched. CDR3 protein: CASSQDRASGRYTQYF. The CDR3 coding sequence is TGTGCCAGCAGCCAAGACAGGGCTAGCGGGAGGTATACGCAGTATTTT.

This clone came up once. Other nucleotide sequences in the sample specify the same CDR3. V is TRBV5-6 and J is TRBJ2-7, with a possible D match to TRBD2 (5 bases). The CDR3 runs to 13 residues. V gave up 0 bases and J gave up 4 bases, with 8 bases separating them. Looked up from germline, CDR1 is SGHDT and CDR2 is YYEEEE. In DNA form, the CDR3 reads TGTGCCAGCAGCTTGGTTCGGGGTTACGAGCAGTACTTC. Translated, it gives CASSLVRGYEQYF.

The chain has TRBV7-9 and TRBJ2-7, with D hard to call. This CDR3 is built from 13 residues. The V end was cut by 5 bases, the J end by 3 bases, with 11 bases between. Germline V gene data show CDR1 as SEHNR and CDR2 as FQNEAQ (reference sequence). The CDR3 DNA reads as TGTGCCAGCAGCCTCCCCCCGAACTACGAGCAGTACTTC. Protein: CASSLPPNYEQYF.

This rearrangement joins TRBV10-1 to TRBJ1-1; 7 bases agree with TRBD1. Losses at the gene ends were 11 bases for V and 3 bases for J; bases not matched to a gene: 6. The CDR3 runs to 12 residues. Germline loops: CDR1 WNHNN, CDR2 SYGVQD (reference sequence). The CDR3 here is CAYRGRDTEAFF. CDR3 nucleotides: TGCGCCTACAGGGGAAGGGACACTGAAGCTTTCTTT.